This entry lists 22 T cell receptor beta chains sequenced from one sample in a study of blood T cell repertoires in COVID-19. TCRdb's copy holds only in-frame clones and misses some; the assay was immunoSEQ multiplex PCR. The sample has fewer than 450,000 clones, approximately 88% seen once. Input material: PBMCs or T cells enriched from blood (not recorded which). The receptor source for this set is a woman aged 40-49 years with acute COVID-19.

The gene calls are TRBV5-1 and TRBJ1-1, with TRBD1 identical over 8 bases. The CDR3 extends over 13 amino acids. Germline CDR1 is SGHRS and CDR2 is YFSETQ. After removal of 1 base from V and 4 bases from J, the junction contained 0 bases not matched to a gene. CDR3 loop: CASSLTGGTEAFF. CDR3 DNA sequence: TGCGCCAGCAGCTTGACAGGGGGCACTGAAGCTTTCTTT.

This clone was seen many times. The chain has TRBV12-3 or TRBV12-4 and TRBJ2-2; D possibly corresponds to TRBD2 (5 bases). The V gene lost 6 bases and the J gene lost 4 bases, with 6 bases spanning the gap. CDR3 size: 12 residues. CDR3 protein: CASRAGTGELFF. CDR3 coding DNA: TGTGCCAGCAGGGCGGGCACCGGGGAGCTGTTTTTT.

The chain couples TRBV7-8 to TRBJ2-7; 14 positions match TRBD2. The germline CDR1 and CDR2 sequences are SGHVS and FQNEAQ. V shed 5 bases and J 1 base; nucleotides not matched to a gene: 1. The CDR3 loop spans 15 amino acids. The CDR3 spells CASSRTSGGSYEQYF. The CDR3 DNA sequence: TGTGCCAGCAGCCGGACTAGCGGGGGGTCCTACGAGCAGTACTTC.

The chain recombines TRBV28 with TRBJ1-4; 9 positions agree with TRBD1. V lost 6 bases, J lost 6 bases, and 5 bases stayed unmatched. This CDR3 has 14 amino acids. Germline V gene lookup returns CDR1 MDHEN and CDR2 SYDVKM. The CDR3 is CASRLTGGYEKLFF. In DNA, the CDR3 is TGTGCCAGCAGGCTGACAGGGGGGTATGAAAAACTGTTTTTT.

This chain connects TRBV4-1 to TRBJ2-1; 8 bases line up with TRBD2. The trim removed 4 bases at V and 6 bases at J, leaving 8 bases unmatched. Looked up from germline, CDR1 is MGHRA and CDR2 is YSYEKL. The CDR3 contains 15 residues. The CDR3 coding sequence is TGCGCCAGCAGCCCCCCTCTTAGCGGGGCCAATGAGCAGTTCTTC. This codes for CASSPPLSGANEQFF.

The chain is built from TRBV29-1 and TRBJ2-3, with a tentative D call TRBD1 (6 bases). The CDR3 is made up of 15 amino acids. Per germline, CDR1 SQVTM and CDR2 ANQGSEA. Trimming pared 5 bases from V and 4 bases from J, leaving 19 bases between. The CDR3 region has the DNA TGCAGCGTTCGAAGGGGTGAACAGGGTCCAGATACGCAGTATTTT. Its translation is CSVRRGEQGPDTQYF.

The chain links TRBV6-5 to TRBJ1-1; perhaps TRBD1 as D (5 bases). Germline lookup yields CDR1 MNHEY and CDR2 SVGAGI. This CDR3 is 13 amino acids long. V lost 5 bases, J lost 3 bases, and 10 bases lay in between. The CDR3 here is CASSPRDDTEAFF. The CDR3 coding sequence is TGTGCCAGCAGTCCCAGGGATGACACTGAAGCTTTCTTT.

The chain combines TRBV5-1 with TRBJ1-5, with D tentatively TRBD1 (5 bases). Trimming took off 0 bases at V and 4 bases at J, with 11 bases between the two ends. This CDR3 region has 15 residues. Germline CDR1 reads SGHRS; CDR2 reads YFSETQ. CDR3 in amino acids: CASSLEGTENQPQHF. The CDR3 nucleotides read TGCGCCAGCAGCTTGGAGGGGACTGAGAATCAGCCCCAGCATTTT.

The chain employs TRBV19 and TRBJ1-1; a possible D gene is TRBD1 (6 bases). CDR3 length: 12 amino acids. V lost 3 bases to trimming and J lost 10 bases, with 12 bases between them. Per the germline V gene, CDR1 is LNHDA and CDR2 is SQIVND (reference sequence). Here the CDR3 DNA reads TGTGCCAGTAGTATGCGGGGGGCGTCAGCTTTCTTT. It is translated as CASSMRGASAFF.

This clone occurred a few times. The chain employs TRBV24-1 and TRBJ2-2; D gene ambiguous. Germline lookup yields CDR1 KGHDR and CDR2 SFDVKD. With 8 bases removed from V and 1 base from J, the gap between germline ends came to 10 bases. CDR3 length equals 14 residues. The CDR3 DNA reads TGTGCCACCAAGAGTCCAGGGAACACCGGGGAGCTGTTTTTT. Its protein product is CATKSPGNTGELFF.

The chain joins TRBV20-1 to TRBJ2-7; TRBD2 might be the D (5 bases). The CDR3 is 13 residues long. V lost 3 bases to trimming and J lost 1 base, with 10 bases between them. Looked up from germline, CDR1 is DFQATT and CDR2 is SNEGSKA (reference sequence). The CDR3 bases are TGCAGTGCTAGTGGCCTAGCTTCCTACGAGCAGTACTTC. This translates into CSASGLASYEQYF.

The rearrangement links TRBV5-1 to TRBJ1-2; 9 bases agree with TRBD1. The V and J ends lost 1 base and 11 bases, in that order; junction bases with no gene match: 12. The CDR3 totals 15 residues. Germline V lookup: CDR1 SGHRS, CDR2 YFSETQ. CDR3: CASSLTGGAQGRYTF. CDR3 DNA: TGCGCCAGCAGCTTGACAGGGGGCGCGCAGGGCAGGTACACCTTC.

This chain uses TRBV5-6 with TRBJ1-2; D gene ambiguous. Trimming took 4 bases from V and 4 from J, leaving 8 bases between them. CDR1 is SGHDT, CDR2 YYEEEE, per germline. This CDR3 has 12 residues. The CDR3 loop is CASSNSLYGYTF. CDR3 nucleotides: TGTGCCAGCAGCAACTCCCTCTATGGCTACACCTTC.

The rearrangement uses TRBV3-1 (or the pseudogene TRBV3-2) and TRBJ1-3; 7 bases are shared with TRBD1. V was clipped by 6 bases and J by 0 bases; unmatched bases: 5. CDR1 and CDR2 (germline): LGHDT, YNNKEL (reference sequence). The CDR3 loop spans 15 amino acids. The CDR3 DNA sequence: TGTGCCAGCAGTCAGGGACAGATCTCTGGAAACACCATATATTTT. Protein: CASSQGQISGNTIYF.

This clone was seen a few times. The V gene is TRBV5-4, the J gene TRBJ1-2; 8 nucleotides agree with TRBD1. This CDR3 has 14 amino acids. V gave up 4 bases and J gave up 5 bases; unmatched junction bases: 7. CDR1 and CDR2 from the germline V gene are SGHNT and YYREEE (reference sequence). In DNA, the CDR3 is TGTGCCAGCAGCCCTAGACAGGGGCGTTATGGCTACACCTTC. This gives the protein CASSPRQGRYGYTF. Combining the CDR3 with reference TRBV5-4 and TRBJ1-2 gives the whole variable domain ETGVTQSPTHLIKTRGQQVTLRCSSQSGHNTVSWYQQALGQGPQFIFQYYREEENGRGNFPPRFSGLQFPNYSSELNVNALELDDSALYLCASSPRQGRYGYTFGSGTRLTVV.

The rearrangement links TRBV2 to TRBJ2-1; 8 bases line up with TRBD2. V shed 9 bases, J shed 4 bases, and the junction held 8 bases outside the gene matches. Germline values: CDR1 SNHLY, CDR2 FYNNEI. The CDR3 contains 14 residues. The CDR3 bases are TGTGCCAGGGAACGCGGGGGGACGTACAATGAGCAGTTCTTC. The encoded protein is CARERGGTYNEQFF.

This clone has only a few counts. The V and J genes are TRBV5-4 and TRBJ2-7; possibly TRBD1 for D (5 bases). Deletions cut 1 base from V and 2 bases from J, with 13 bases between. In germline, CDR1 is SGHNT, CDR2 YYREEE (reference sequence). The CDR3 covers 15 residues. CDR3 nucleotide sequence: TGTGCCAGCAGCTTGAGGCAACTGGGGCCCTACGAGCAGTACTTC. As protein: CASSLRQLGPYEQYF.

CDR3 region: CASSALAGLAAQYF. For the CDR3, the DNA is TGTGCCAGCAGCGCCCTAGCGGGTCTGGCGGCCCAGTACTTC. The chain links TRBV2 to TRBJ2-5; 8 bases line up with TRBD2. V lost 6 bases and J lost 9; bases outside the gene matches: 12. CDR3 length equals 14 residues. Germline loops: CDR1 SNHLY, CDR2 FYNNEI.

The J gene is TRBJ2-7, the V gene TRBV29-1, with a tentative D call TRBD1 (6 bases). Germline loops: CDR1 SQVTM, CDR2 ANQGSEA. The CDR3 contains 15 residues. Between the trimmed V and J ends, which lost 0 bases and 7 bases, there was a span of 19 bases. The CDR3 here is CSVEDKGTPRREQYF. CDR3 nucleotides: TGCAGCGTTGAAGATAAGGGGACACCGAGGAGGGAGCAGTACTTC.

The chain uses TRBV10-3 and TRBJ1-6; TRBD1 matches at 7 bases. The V and J ends lost 3 bases and 9 bases, in that order; junction bases with no gene match: 8. CDR1 ENHRY and CDR2 SYGVKD come from the germline V gene. The CDR3 has 15 residues. CDR3 region: CAISEGQDSSSPLHF. The CDR3 region has the DNA TGTGCCATCAGTGAAGGACAGGACTCATCTTCACCCCTCCACTTT.

Only one count was recorded for this clone. The chain employs TRBV19 and TRBJ1-5, with D possibly matching TRBD1 (6 bases). CDR1 LNHDA and CDR2 SQIVND come from the germline V gene (reference sequence). V was shortened by 2 bases and J by 6 bases, with 11 bases between the two germline ends. The CDR3 sequence is 14 residues long. The CDR3 reads CASSISGGRQPQHF. CDR3 coding DNA: TGTGCCAGTAGTATATCGGGGGGGCGTCAGCCCCAGCATTTT. Full variable domain (rest looked up from reference TRBV19 and TRBJ1-5): DGGITQSPKYLFRKEGQNVTLSCEQNLNHDAMYWYRQDPGQGLRLIYYSQIVNDFQKGDIAEGYSVSREKKESFPLTVTSAQKNPTAFYLCASSISGGRQPQHFGDGTRLSIL.

This rearrangement joins TRBV2 to TRBJ2-7; 9 bases agree with TRBD1. Germline V gives CDR1 SNHLY, CDR2 FYNNEI. V lost 7 bases, J lost 3 bases, and 10 bases stayed unmatched. The CDR3 consists of 15 residues. As DNA, the CDR3 is TGTGCCAGCAACGATCCCGGGACAGGGTTCTACGAGCAGTACTTC. Its protein is CASNDPGTGFYEQYF.